The 5 T cell receptor beta chains listed next were all sequenced from one sample in a study of blood T cell repertoires in COVID-19. Data came from immunoSEQ multiplex PCR; TCRdb stores just in-frame clones and leaves some out. Of about 250,000 clones in the sample, 88% were seen once. Material: peripheral blood. The source of these receptors is a woman aged 30 to 39 with COVID-19, enrolled during active disease.

This clone was observed at least ten times. This chain joins TRBV5-1 and TRBJ2-2; D is perhaps TRBD1 (6 bases). The ends were cut back, 4 bases at V and 0 bases at J, with 13 bases in the middle. The V gene's germline CDR1 is SGHRS and CDR2 YFSETQ. The CDR3 extends over 16 amino acids. As DNA, the CDR3 is TGCGCCAGCAGCCCCGGACAGACCGCGAACACCGGGGAGCTGTTTTTT. This gives the protein CASSPGQTANTGELFF.

V and J are TRBV27 and TRBJ2-6; tentative D call: TRBD1 (6 bases). V dropped 6 bases and J dropped 0 bases, with 18 bases sitting between them. CDR1 MNHEY and CDR2 SMNVEV come from the germline V gene (reference sequence). The CDR3 runs 18 residues. In DNA, the CDR3 is TGTGCCAGCAGCCGTAACAGGGAACCCCCCTCTGGGGCCAACGTCCTGACTTTC. Translation gives CASSRNREPPSGANVLTF.

This chain links TRBV7-9 with TRBJ2-7; D is perhaps TRBD2 (6 bases). Per the germline V gene, CDR1 is SEHNR and CDR2 is FQNEAQ (reference sequence). CDR3 length equals 18 residues. Trimming stripped 5 bases from V and 1 base from J, with 24 bases between. As DNA, the CDR3 is TGTGCCAGCAGCCATAGGTGGGAGACGGAGGGCCCTTCCTACGAGCAGTACTTC. It yields the protein CASSHRWETEGPSYEQYF.

The V and J genes are TRBV6-5 and TRBJ1-4; the D is unclear. Per the germline V gene, CDR1 is MNHEY and CDR2 is SVGAGI. The CDR3 contains 12 residues. V was clipped by 5 bases and J by 15 bases, with 16 bases between them. DNA for the CDR3: TGTGCCAGCAGTCGCAACCCGGGAGAGTTGTTTTTT. It is translated as CASSRNPGELFF.

This clone was detected only once. This chain joins TRBV28 and TRBJ1-5; D uncertain. V gave up 0 bases and J gave up 0 bases, with 9 bases separating them. This CDR3 contains 16 residues. CDR1 is MDHEN and CDR2 is SYDVKM in the germline V gene. The CDR3 protein is CASSLWALSSNQPQHF. CDR3 DNA sequence: TGTGCCAGCAGTTTATGGGCACTAAGTAGCAATCAGCCCCAGCATTTT.